The 14 T cell receptor beta chains presented below share a single source sample, sequenced in a study of cytomegalovirus exposure and HLA in healthy donors. PCR amplification relied on 60 Vbeta primers (plus 13 Jbeta primers). Repertoires were generated with immunoSEQ multiplex PCR, while TCRdb's copy carries only in-frame clones and drops some. The data contain roughly 130,000 clones, approximately 66% of them singletons. The source material was PBMCs. These receptors all come from a woman between 40 and 50 years old in good health and CMV-seropositive.

V and J are TRBV6-5 and TRBJ1-1; 10 bases match TRBD1. V gave up 0 bases and J gave up 10 bases; unmatched junction bases: 11. This CDR3 contains 16 residues. Germline-derived CDR1 and CDR2 are MNHEY and SVGAGI. CDR3 region: CASSYSTGTGERGAFF. For the CDR3, the DNA is TGTGCCAGCAGTTACTCGACCGGGACAGGGGAACGGGGAGCTTTCTTT.

This clone was seen a few times. The chain carries TRBV7-2 and TRBJ1-5; 10 bases line up with TRBD1. The germline CDR1 and CDR2 sequences are SGHTA and FQGNSA. Unmatched junction bases numbered 12, after V lost 5 bases and J lost 5 bases. This CDR3 comprises 17 residues. CDR3 sequence: CASSHVGTGVRDQPQHF. DNA of the CDR3: TGTGCCAGCAGCCACGTCGGGACAGGGGTTAGGGATCAGCCCCAGCATTTT.

The chain uses TRBV4-1 and TRBJ1-1; perhaps TRBD1 as D (5 bases). There are 14 residues in the CDR3. The germline gives CDR1 MGHRA, CDR2 YSYEKL. V was clipped by 3 bases and J by 3 bases, with 11 bases between them. The CDR3 nucleotides are TGCGCCAGCAGCCATTACCAGGGTGACACTGAAGCTTTCTTT. Its protein is CASSHYQGDTEAFF.

As to this clone: At one boundary the junction diverges from the germline segment, which might be a read error. CDR3 DNA sequence: TGTGCCAGCAGCGTCAACTATGGCTACCCCTTC. This sequence encodes CASSVNYGYPF. The chain recombines TRBV5-6 with TRBJ1-2; D gene unclear. Germline loops: CDR1 SGHDT, CDR2 YYEEEE. This CDR3 has 11 residues.

The chain is built from TRBV19 and TRBJ1-1; D is unresolved. The CDR3 consists of 14 residues. V lost 4 bases and J lost 10, with 19 bases in between. Germline assignment: CDR1 LNHDA and CDR2 SQIVND (reference sequence). CDR3 in amino acids: CASSTAGDGSRAFF. The CDR3 coding sequence is TGTGCCAGTAGTACCGCGGGTGACGGGAGTCGAGCTTTCTTT.

The CDR3, as DNA: TGTGCCAGCAGTGTATACTATGGCTACACCTTC. It is translated as CASSVYYGYTF. The chain recombines TRBV6-1 with TRBJ1-2; unclear D gene. V was clipped by 4 bases and J by 3 bases, with 3 bases between them. Germline V gene lookup returns CDR1 MNHNS and CDR2 SASEGT. The length of the CDR3 is 11 residues.

The rearrangement links TRBV5-1 to TRBJ1-5; a possible D gene is TRBD1 (5 bases). This CDR3 comprises 14 residues. V lost 4 bases and J 3 bases, leaving 11 bases between the germline ends. Germline CDR1 reads SGHRS; CDR2 reads YFSETQ. The CDR3 region has the DNA TGCGCCAGCAGCGCAGGAGGGGCCAATCAGCCCCAGCATTTT. Translation: CASSAGGANQPQHF.

This clone was recorded once. The V gene is TRBV25-1, the J gene TRBJ1-2; 9 bases are a match to TRBD1. Trimming removed 3 bases from V and 5 bases from J; junction bases left unmatched: 7. The germline gives CDR1 MGHDK, CDR2 SYGVNS. CDR3 size: 15 residues. The CDR3 region has the DNA TGTGCCAGCAGTGATAAAGGGACAGGGATATATGGCTACACCTTC. Its translation is CASSDKGTGIYGYTF.

The chain has TRBV6-1 and TRBJ1-1; TRBD1 matches at 8 bases. Unmatched junction bases numbered 9, after V lost 4 bases and J lost 5 bases. Germline CDR1 MNHNS, CDR2 SASEGT. The CDR3 totals 15 residues. The CDR3 sequence is CASSGVGRGLTEAFF. In nucleotides, the CDR3 is TGTGCCAGCAGTGGCGTGGGCAGGGGGCTTACTGAAGCTTTCTTT.

The chain joins TRBV18 to TRBJ2-3, with TRBD2 as a possible D gene (6 bases). This CDR3 region has 14 residues. Between the trimmed V and J ends, which lost 3 bases and 4 bases, there was a span of 11 bases. Germline values: CDR1 KGHSH, CDR2 LQKENI. The CDR3 bases are TGTGCCAGCTCACCCCCGGGGGTGGCAGATACGCAGTATTTT. Its protein product is CASSPPGVADTQYF.

The chain joins TRBV25-1 to TRBJ1-1; D gene ambiguous. The V gene lost 1 base and the J gene lost 4 bases, with 7 bases spanning the gap. Germline CDR1 MGHDK, CDR2 SYGVNS. There are 13 residues in the CDR3. CDR3 bases: TGTGCCAGCAGTGAATCGACGGGCACTGAAGCTTTCTTT. Encoded protein: CASSESTGTEAFF. The full variable domain, rest sourced from reference TRBV25-1 and TRBJ1-1, is EADIYQTPRYLVIGTGKKITLECSQTMGHDKMYWYQQDPGMELHLIHYSYGVNSTEKGDLSSESTVSRIRTEHFPLTLESARPSHTSQYLCASSESTGTEAFFGQGTRLTVV.

The chain recombines TRBV12-5 with TRBJ2-2; 8 bases fit TRBD2. The germline gives CDR1 LGHNT, CDR2 FRNRAP. With V trimmed by 2 bases and J by 1 base, 6 bases remained unmatched. The CDR3 extends over 17 amino acids. CDR3 bases: TGTGCTAGTGGTTTGCCGAACGCGGGGGGGAACACCGGGGAGCTGTTTTTT. Its translation: CASGLPNAGGNTGELFF.

The genes are TRBV7-2 and TRBJ1-3; D might be TRBD1 (6 bases). V was cut by 5 bases and J by 4 bases, with 9 bases left in between. The CDR3 is 13 residues long. The germline V gene encodes CDR1 SGHTA and CDR2 FQGNSA. The CDR3 loop is CASSPGGGNTIYF. For the CDR3, the DNA is TGTGCCAGCAGCCCGGGGGGCGGAAACACCATATATTTT.

This clone was found once. This chain uses TRBV5-1 with TRBJ2-1; the D gene is possibly TRBD1 (5 bases). Germline lookup yields CDR1 SGHRS and CDR2 YFSETQ. The ends were cut back, 6 bases at V and 12 bases at J, with 16 bases in the middle. The CDR3 has 12 amino acids. This CDR3 reads CASTDSDEWQFF. CDR3 in DNA: TGCGCCAGCACCGACAGTGATGAGTGGCAGTTCTTC.